The source of this T cell receptor beta chain is a study of T-cell reconstitution after alpha-beta-depleted transplantation in children. In the case of this clonotype: The antigen remains undetermined.

Regarding the study as a whole: Surviving thymic progenitors and recipient T cells were the source of high TCRbeta diversity at day 60 in some patients. T cells produced anew were the main source of T-cell counts and diversity one year after transplant.

A library of TCRbeta sequences, prepared with unique molecular identifiers, was generated. Each CDR3 protein gets one entry after TCRdb re-called the PCR reads with MiXCR. There are about 300,000 distinct CDR3 sequences in the sample; 6.5% to 9% occur only once, and around 9.8% lies in the top ten. CDR3 length equals 19 residues. J gave up 2 bases and V 0 bases, and 8 bases lay outside the gene matches. The germline gives CDR1 DFQATT, CDR2 SNEGSKA (reference sequence). This TCR was recovered from a female patient aged 2-15 years who had a stem cell transplant for Fanconi anemia, so the T cells may come from the graft donor. J is TRBJ2-2 and V is TRBV20-1, with TRBD2 identical over 14 bases. The sequencing used peripheral blood, collected 360 days after TCRalphabeta/CD19-depleted stem cell transplant. The chain's CDR3 is CSAREVRTSGGTNTGELFF. DNA for the CDR3: TGCAGTGCTAGAGAGGTTAGGACTAGCGGGGGGACTAACACCGGGGAGCTGTTTTTT.